The rows below give T cell receptor beta chains drawn from one sample of a study of radiotherapy plus CTLA-4 blockade in lung cancer. Some clones are missing from TCRdb's copy, which holds only in-frame ones; the method was immunoSEQ multiplex PCR. The data show roughly 53,000 clones, with 80% to 90% seen just once and around 4.8% held by the top ten. The input for sequencing was peripheral blood, taken from a patient treated with radiotherapy plus ipilimumab. The receptors derive from a human donor with non-small cell lung cancer whose response to radiotherapy plus ipilimumab could not be evaluated. Both conserved end residues are part of each CDR3. The D gene is left open where the match is weak. Not every row has a clone size; where given, it reads once, few, many or a size class.

size: NA; V: TRBV5-1; J: TRBJ2-7; D: TRBD2; DNA: TGCGCCAGCAGCTTAGGACTAGCGGGAACCTACGAGCAGTACTTC; CDR3: CASSLGLAGTYEQYF
size: few; V: TRBV4-3; J: TRBJ2-6; D: NA; DNA: TGCGCCAGCAGCCAAGACATCGGAGATGGGGCCAACGTCCTGACTTTC; CDR3: CASSQDIGDGANVLTF
size: NA; V: TRBV9; J: TRBJ2-3; D: TRBD2; DNA: TGTGCCAGCAGCGGTAGCGGGAGCACCGATACGCAGTATTTT; CDR3: CASSGSGSTDTQYF
size: NA; V: TRBV5-1; J: TRBJ2-7; D: TRBD2; DNA: TGCGCCAGCAGCTGGAGGACTAGCGGGAGGCCCGAAGAGCAGTACTTC; CDR3: CASSWRTSGRPEEQYF
size: few; V: TRBV7-2; J: TRBJ2-5; D: NA; DNA: TGTGCCAGCAGCTTCCAGGGCATGCAAGAGACCCAGTACTTC; CDR3: CASSFQGMQETQYF
size: NA; V: TRBV30; J: TRBJ1-3; D: NA; DNA: TGTGCCTGGAGTCTACCAGGGGCCGGTGGAAACACCATATATTTT; CDR3: CAWSLPGAGGNTIYF
size: NA; V: TRBV5-1; J: TRBJ2-3; D: NA; DNA: TGCGCCAGCAGCTCCCAGGGGATTACAGATACGCAGTATTTT; CDR3: CASSSQGITDTQYF
size: NA; V: TRBV7-8; J: TRBJ1-2; D: NA; DNA: TGTGCCAGCAGCTTAGGTACAGGTCCTAACTATGGCTACACCTTC; CDR3: CASSLGTGPNYGYTF
size: NA; V: TRBV5-1; J: TRBJ2-7; D: TRBD2; DNA: TGCGCCAGCAGCTTGGACCTTAGCGGGAGGACGAGCTCCTACGAGCAGTACTTC; CDR3: CASSLDLSGRTSSYEQYF
size: NA; V: TRBV10-3; J: TRBJ2-1; D: TRBD2; DNA: TGTGCCATCAGTAGGGCGGGACTAGCTAGCTACAATGAGCAGTTCTTC; CDR3: CAISRAGLASYNEQFF
size: once; V: TRBV28; J: TRBJ1-2; D: TRBD1; DNA: TGTGCCAGCAGTTCTGGACAGGGTGGTGGCTACACCTTC; CDR3: CASSSGQGGGYTF
size: NA; V: TRBV5-1; J: TRBJ2-7; D: NA; DNA: TGCGCCAGCAGCCGTACTAGAGTTAACGAAGACGAGCAGTACTTC; CDR3: CASSRTRVNEDEQYF
size: NA; V: TRBV6-5; J: TRBJ2-7; D: TRBD1; DNA: TGTGCCAGCAGCCCCGGGACAGGGATTGAGTACTTC; CDR3: CASSPGTGIEYF
size: NA; V: TRBV9; J: TRBJ2-1; D: TRBD1; DNA: TGTGCCAGCAGCGTCAAGACCGGGACAGGGGGGATCAATGAGCAGTTCTTC; CDR3: CASSVKTGTGGINEQFF